The clone carrying this T cell receptor beta chain was observed a handful of times. Its specificity is unknown. The data stem from a study of beta chain features in type 1 diabetes. Study-level information: Patients and healthy donors were similar in age, gender and cell yields. Study conclusions and caveats: Moderately but significantly shorter TCRB CDR3s were found in Type 1 diabetes patients in all four CD4+ subsets. Using cDNA template may skew counts toward highly expressing activated cells. TCRB repertoires of naive, central memory and Treg cells appeared more similar among patients than among healthy donors.

All of the isolated RNA was reverse transcribed, so expressed TCRB transcripts were sequenced. Average reads for naive, central memory and regulatory T cell samples were about 3.57 million. The method was immunoSEQ multiplex PCR; TCRdb's version includes in-frame clones alone and lacks a portion of them. The sample has some 700,000 clones, around 15% seen once; the top ten hold 0.022%. J gave up 3 bases and V 4 bases, and 3 bases lay outside the gene matches. The germline V gene encodes CDR1 SQVTM and CDR2 ANQGSEA. The CDR3 runs to 13 residues. The TCR was taken from a man younger than 35 with type 1 diabetes. Sequences were obtained from naive CD4+ T cells from blood. This chain connects TRBV29-1 to TRBJ2-5, with 9 bases fitting TRBD1. CDR3 residues: CSVADRGKETQYF. The CDR3 DNA reads as TGCAGCGTTGCAGACAGGGGGAAAGAGACCCAGTACTTC.